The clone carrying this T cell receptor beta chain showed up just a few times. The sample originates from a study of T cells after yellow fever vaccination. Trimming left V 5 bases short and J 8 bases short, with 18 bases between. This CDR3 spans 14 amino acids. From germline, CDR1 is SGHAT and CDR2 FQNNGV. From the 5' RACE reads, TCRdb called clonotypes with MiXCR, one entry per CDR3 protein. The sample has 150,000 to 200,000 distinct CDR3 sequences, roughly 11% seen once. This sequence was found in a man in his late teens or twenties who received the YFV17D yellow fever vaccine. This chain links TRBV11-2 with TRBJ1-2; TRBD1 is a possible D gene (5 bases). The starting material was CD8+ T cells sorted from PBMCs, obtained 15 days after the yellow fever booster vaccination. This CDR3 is CASSQGLGGSGYTF. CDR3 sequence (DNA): TGTGCCAGCAGCCAGGGACTGGGAGGCTCCGGCTACACCTTC. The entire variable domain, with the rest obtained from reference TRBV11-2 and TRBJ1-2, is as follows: EAGVAQSPRYKIIEKRQSVAFWCNPISGHATLYWYQQILGQGPKLLIQFQNNGVVDDSQLPKDRFSAERLKGVDSTLKIQPAKLEDSAVYLCASSQGLGGSGYTFGSGTRLTVV.